This TCR beta chain was found in a study of blood T cell repertoires in COVID-19. As for the study in general: PBMCs, B-cell-depleted T cells, or T cells were the source of the cDNA or gDNA that made up the material.

In the authors' methods: Amplified reference gene primers provided the basis for estimating nucleated cell counts. Method: immunoSEQ multiplex PCR; TCRdb's copy keeps in-frame clones and lacks some. For V, J and clone size, that table is used; D and trimming come from the DNA. The data hold around 700,000 clones, with more than 80% observed a single time. The CDR3 extends over 14 amino acids. The ends lost 3 bases at V and 3 bases at J; junction bases unmatched: 2. Germline loops: CDR1 LGHDT, CDR2 YNNKEL (reference sequence). As concerns this clone: This sample also contains other DNA sequences that code for the same CDR3.

This TCR derives from a woman aged 18-35 years with acute or convalescent COVID-19. Sequencing used peripheral blood. This chain uses TRBV3-1 (or the pseudogene TRBV3-2) with TRBJ1-3; TRBD1 aligns across 7 bases. The CDR3 reads CASSQAGGGNTIYF. DNA for the CDR3: TGTGCCAGCAGCCAGGCAGGGGGTGGAAACACCATATATTTT.